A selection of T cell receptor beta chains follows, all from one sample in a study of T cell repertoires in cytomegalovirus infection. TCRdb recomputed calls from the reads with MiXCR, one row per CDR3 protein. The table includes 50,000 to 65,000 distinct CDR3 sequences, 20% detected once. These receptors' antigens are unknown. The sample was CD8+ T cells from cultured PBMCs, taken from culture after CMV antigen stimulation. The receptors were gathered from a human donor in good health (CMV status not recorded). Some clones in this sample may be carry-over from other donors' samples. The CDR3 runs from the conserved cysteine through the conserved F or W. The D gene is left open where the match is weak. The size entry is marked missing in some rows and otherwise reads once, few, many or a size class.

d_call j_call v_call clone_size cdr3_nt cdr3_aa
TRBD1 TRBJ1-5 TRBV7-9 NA TGTGCCAGCAGCCCGGAGGGACAGGGCTTTCAGCCCCAGCATTTT CASSPEGQGFQPQHF
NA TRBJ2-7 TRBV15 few TGTGCCACCAGCAGAGATCGTGGGTCCAGCTCCTACGAGCAGTACTTC CATSRDRGSSSYEQYF
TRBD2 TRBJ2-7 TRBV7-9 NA TGTGCCAGCAGCTCGCCCCTTAGCGGGTACTCCTACGAGCAGTACTTC CASSSPLSGYSYEQYF
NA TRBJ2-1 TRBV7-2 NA TGTGCCAGCAGCTTATCAACCAAGCAGTTCTTC CASSLSTKQFF
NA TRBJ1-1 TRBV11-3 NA TGTGCCAGCAGCTTAAGGGAGAACACTGAAGCTTTCTTT CASSLRENTEAFF
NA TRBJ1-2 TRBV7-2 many TGTGCCAGCAGCTCCGGAGACCAGTATGGCTACACCTTC CASSSGDQYGYTF
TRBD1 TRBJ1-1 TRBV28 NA TGTGCCAGCAGTTTGCTAGGGACAGCCCGTGAAGCTTTCTTT CASSLLGTAREAFF
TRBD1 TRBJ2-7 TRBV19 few TGTGCCAGTAGTATGGGGACAGGGACCTACGAGCAGTACTTC CASSMGTGTYEQYF
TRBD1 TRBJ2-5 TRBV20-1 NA TGCAGTGCTAGGTCAGGGGGAGACCAAGAGACCCAGTACTTC CSARSGGDQETQYF
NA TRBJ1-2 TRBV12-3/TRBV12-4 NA TGTGCCAGCAAACCCAGGGGACTGGGTGGCTACACCTTC CASKPRGLGGYTF
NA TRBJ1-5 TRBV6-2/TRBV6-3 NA TGTGCCAGCAGTGAGGACGGGTACAATCAGCCCCAGCATTTT CASSEDGYNQPQHF
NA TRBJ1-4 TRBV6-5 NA TGTGCCAGCAGTTACCTTAGAGCCCTCAATGAAAAACTGTTTTTT CASSYLRALNEKLFF
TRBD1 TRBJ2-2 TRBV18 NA TGTGCCAGCTCACCGTCCGCCGGGACAGGGGGCACCGGGGAGCTGTTTTTT CASSPSAGTGGTGELFF
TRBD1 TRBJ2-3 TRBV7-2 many TGTGCCAGCAGCTTAAGGAGGGGACAGGGGACAGATACGCAGTATTTT CASSLRRGQGTDTQYF
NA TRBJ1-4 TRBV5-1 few TGCGCCAGCAGCCCGGGTGGATCGAGTGAAAAACTGTTTTTT CASSPGGSSEKLFF
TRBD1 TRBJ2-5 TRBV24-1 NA TGTGCCACCAGTGACAAATCCCGGGACAGGGAAGGAGAGACCCAGTACTTC CATSDKSRDREGETQYF
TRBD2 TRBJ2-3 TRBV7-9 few TGTGCCAGCAGCCGGCCGGGACTAGCGGCTAAAGATACGCAGTATTTT CASSRPGLAAKDTQYF
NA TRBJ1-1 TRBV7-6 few TGTGCCAGCAGCCTAGGGGTAGCAGGGAACACTGAAGCTTTCTTT CASSLGVAGNTEAFF
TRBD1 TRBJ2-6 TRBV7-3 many TGTGCCAGCGCACAGGGGGCCCCACCCTCTGGGGCCAACGTCCTGACTTTC CASAQGAPPSGANVLTF
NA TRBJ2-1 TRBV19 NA TGTGCCAGTAGGGTGCGAGGCAATGAGCAGTTCTTC CASRVRGNEQFF
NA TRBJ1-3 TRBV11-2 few TGTGCCAGCAGCTTAGTACGCGTGGACACCATATATTTT CASSLVRVDTIYF
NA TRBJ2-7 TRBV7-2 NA TGTGCCAGCAGCTTAAACCCAGCGGTTCGGAGCGAGCAGTACTTC CASSLNPAVRSEQYF
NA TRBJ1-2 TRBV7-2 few TGTGCCAGCACCGGTGGGGGTGCTGGTTATGGCTACACCTTC CASTGGGAGYGYTF
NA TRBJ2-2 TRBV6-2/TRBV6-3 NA TGTGCCAGCAGTTTCCTCTTGGACGCGAACACCGGGGAGCTGTTTTTT CASSFLLDANTGELFF
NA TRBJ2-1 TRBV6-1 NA TGTGCCAGCAGTGATTGGGGGCCCTCGGCGATAAATGAGCAGTTCTTC CASSDWGPSAINEQFF
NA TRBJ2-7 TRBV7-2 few TGTGCCAGCGGTAACGAGCAGTACTTC CASGNEQYF
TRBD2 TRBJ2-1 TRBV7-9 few TGTGCCAGCAGCTTACCCCTAAGTACTAGCGGGCGCTACAATGAGCAGTTCTTC CASSLPLSTSGRYNEQFF
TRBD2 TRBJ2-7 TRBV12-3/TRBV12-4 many TGTGCCAGCAGTGACGGGGGGGATTCCTACGAGCAGTACTTC CASSDGGDSYEQYF
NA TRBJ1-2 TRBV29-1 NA TGCAGCGTTGGAACTGGGTCGAGCTATGGCTACACCTTC CSVGTGSSYGYTF
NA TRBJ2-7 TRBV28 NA TGTGCCAGCAGCCGGGCCAGCTACGAGCAGTACTTC CASSRASYEQYF
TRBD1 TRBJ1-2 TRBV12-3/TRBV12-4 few TGTGCCAGCAAAACGACAGGGCGAGGCTACACCTTC CASKTTGRGYTF
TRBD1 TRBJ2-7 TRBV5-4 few TGTGCCAGCAGCCAAAGACAGGGGGCTTACGAGCAGTACTTC CASSQRQGAYEQYF
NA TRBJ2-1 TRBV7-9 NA TGTGCCAGAAGCTTAGGACGGATCCCCTACAATGAGCAGTTCTTC CARSLGRIPYNEQFF
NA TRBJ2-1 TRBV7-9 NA TGTGCCAGCATCCCCGTAGTGGCTAGTACATACAATGAGCAGTTCTTC CASIPVVASTYNEQFF
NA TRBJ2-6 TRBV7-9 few TGTGCCAGCAGCTTGTACCCTACTGGGGCCAACGTCCTGACTTTC CASSLYPTGANVLTF
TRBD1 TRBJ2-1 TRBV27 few TGTGCCAGCAGCCTGACAGGGACCGAGCAGTTCTTC CASSLTGTEQFF
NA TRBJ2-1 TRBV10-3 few TGTGCCATCAGTGAATTACAGGTAAATGAGCAGTTCTTC CAISELQVNEQFF
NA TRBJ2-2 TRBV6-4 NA TGTGCCAGCAGTGACTCTGCGGGAACGAACACCGGGGAGCTGTTTTTT CASSDSAGTNTGELFF
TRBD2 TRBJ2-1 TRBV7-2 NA TGTGCCAGCAGCTTAGAGGCTAGCGGGAGATTCTACAATGAGCAGTTCTTC CASSLEASGRFYNEQFF
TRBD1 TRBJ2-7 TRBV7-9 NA TGTGCCAGCAGCTCGGGGACAGGAGATCTATACTTC CASSSGTGDLYF
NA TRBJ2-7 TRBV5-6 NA TGTGCCAGCAGCCCCCACCCACGGCCCCCTTACGAGCAGTACTTC CASSPHPRPPYEQYF
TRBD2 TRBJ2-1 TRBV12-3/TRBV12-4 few TGTGCCAGCAGCCAGACTAGCGGGTCTTACAATGAGCAGTTCTTC CASSQTSGSYNEQFF
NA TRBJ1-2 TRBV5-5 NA TGTGCCAGCAGCTTTCCAGAATTCTATGGCTACACCTTC CASSFPEFYGYTF
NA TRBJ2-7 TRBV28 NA TGTGCCACCCTCCGAGGACCCTCATCTTCCGAGCAGTACTTC CATLRGPSSSEQYF
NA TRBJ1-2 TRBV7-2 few TGTGCCAGCAGCCCTAGGACTCAAGGCTACACCTTC CASSPRTQGYTF
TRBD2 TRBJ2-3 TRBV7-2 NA TGTGCCAGCAGCTTTCTACTAGCGGGAAACACAGATACGCAGTATTTT CASSFLLAGNTDTQYF
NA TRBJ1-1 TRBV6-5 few TGTGCCAGCAGTTATTCGTCCGGCAAGGCCTATTTT CASSYSSGKAYF
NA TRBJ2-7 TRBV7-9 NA TGTGCCAGCAGCTCGACGGATGACGAGCAGTACTTC CASSSTDDEQYF
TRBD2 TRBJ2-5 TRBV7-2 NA TGTGCCAGCAGCTCCCTAGCGGGGGGTTTCCAAGAGACCCAGTACTTC CASSSLAGGFQETQYF
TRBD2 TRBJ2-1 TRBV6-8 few TGTGCCAGCAGCCCCCGACTAGCGACCTACTACAATGAGCAGTTCTTC CASSPRLATYYNEQFF
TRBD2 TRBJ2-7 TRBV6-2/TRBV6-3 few TGTGCCAGCAGTTCCATGGGACTAGCGCCTCCCTACGAGCAGTACTTC CASSSMGLAPPYEQYF
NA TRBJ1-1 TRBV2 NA TGTGCCAGCAGTGAATCGAGGGAATCGGGGGTAACTGAAGCTTTCTTT CASSESRESGVTEAFF
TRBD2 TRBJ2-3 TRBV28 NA TGTGCCAGCAGTTGGGGACTAGCGGAGAACACAGATACGCAGTATTTT CASSWGLAENTDTQYF
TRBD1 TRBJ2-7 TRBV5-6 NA TGTGCCAGCAGCCAGGGGACAGGGTTTTACGAGCAGTACTTC CASSQGTGFYEQYF